This T cell receptor beta chain is from a study of cytomegalovirus exposure and HLA in healthy donors. In the PCR, 60 Vbeta and 13 Jbeta primers were used. Assay used: immunoSEQ multiplex PCR; TCRdb lists only in-frame clones, some missing. The sample yields 150,000 to 200,000 clones, over 70% seen once. Remarks on this clone: The antigen remains unidentified.

CDR1 is WNHNN and CDR2 is SYGVQD in the germline V gene (reference sequence). CDR3 length: 15 amino acids. Losses at the gene ends were 6 bases for V and 5 bases for J; bases not matched to a gene: 9. Broader study findings: Cytomegalovirus-associated status was assigned to around 160 TCR beta chains. Sequencing had likely introduced a cluster of highly shared sequence variants as an artifact. According to a later analysis, most TCR beta chains associated with CMV appeared HLA-restricted. TCR beta sequences numbering around 15,000 were associated with HLA alleles at 0.05 false discovery rate in a later analysis.

This sequence was found in a man aged 35 to 55 in good health and CMV-seronegative. Sequencing was performed on PBMCs. This chain connects TRBV10-1 to TRBJ2-7; 11 bases are shared with TRBD1. The CDR3 reads CASSQGTGGKDEQYF. The DNA for the CDR3 is TGCGCCAGCAGCCAGGGGACAGGGGGTAAGGACGAGCAGTACTTC.